The 11 T cell receptor beta chains in this list originate from one sample, sequenced in a study of cytomegalovirus exposure and HLA in healthy donors. Both 60 Vbeta primers and 13 Jbeta primers went into the PCR. TCRdb keeps only in-frame clones here, not all; method: immunoSEQ multiplex PCR. The sample includes about 99,000 clones, around 61% of them seen just once. The sample taken for sequencing was PBMCs. The receptors derive from a woman aged 45-65 years in good health and CMV-seronegative.

V is TRBV28 and J is TRBJ1-4; 10 nucleotides agree with TRBD1. The junction had 7 bases not matched to a gene; V was cut back by 5 bases and J by 4 bases. In germline, CDR1 is MDHEN, CDR2 SYDVKM. This CDR3 is built from 16 residues. For the CDR3, the DNA is TGTGCCAGCAGTCGACAGGGGGCCCCGGATAATGAAAAACTGTTTTTT. Translating gives CASSRQGAPDNEKLFF.

This clone was seen a few times. The chain carries TRBV2 and TRBJ1-1; 10 positions agree with TRBD1. Losses at the gene ends were 6 bases for V and 6 bases for J; bases not matched to a gene: 4. Germline V gene data show CDR1 as SNHLY and CDR2 as FYNNEI. The CDR3 extends over 13 amino acids. The CDR3 is CASRTGGLAEAFF. DNA of the CDR3: TGTGCCAGCAGGACAGGGGGCTTGGCTGAAGCTTTCTTT.

The CDR3 DNA follows: TGTGCCAGCAGCCCGGGTCGAACAGGGGTCCGCTATGGCTACACCTTC. This encodes CASSPGRTGVRYGYTF. The rearrangement uses TRBV7-8 and TRBJ1-2; the match to TRBD1 covers 7 bases. J lost 4 bases, V lost 5 bases, and 13 bases had no gene match. The germline V gene encodes CDR1 SGHVS and CDR2 FQNEAQ. The CDR3 sequence is 16 residues long.

This chain uses TRBV2 with TRBJ2-1; D is perhaps TRBD2 (5 bases). CDR3 size: 16 residues. Trimming took off 3 bases at V and 12 bases at J, with 24 bases between the two ends. The V gene's germline CDR1 is SNHLY and CDR2 FYNNEI. The CDR3 protein is CASSEVPAGARSGQFF. CDR3 DNA sequence: TGTGCCAGCAGTGAGGTCCCCGCGGGCGCAAGAAGTGGGCAGTTCTTC.

The chain links TRBV6-5 to TRBJ1-2; TRBD1 matches 7 bases. This CDR3 contains 14 residues. Trimming at V came to 4 bases and at J to 7 bases, leaving 9 bases not matched to a gene. Germline CDR1 and CDR2: MNHEY and SVGAGI. CDR3 nucleotides: TGTGCCAGCAGTTCAAGACAGGGATTAGGTGGCTACACCTTC. It is translated as CASSSRQGLGGYTF.

This clone was seen only a few times. The chain has TRBV19 and TRBJ2-6, with a possible D match to TRBD2 (6 bases). Trimming pared 3 bases from V and 0 bases from J, leaving 9 bases between. The germline CDR1 and CDR2 sequences are LNHDA and SQIVND (reference sequence). The CDR3 sequence is 16 residues long. CDR3 protein: CASSILGGSGANVLTF. The CDR3 DNA follows: TGTGCCAGTAGTATTTTGGGAGGCTCTGGGGCCAACGTCCTGACTTTC.

The chain recombines TRBV25-1 with TRBJ2-4; 7 nucleotides match TRBD1. The CDR3 extends over 14 amino acids. The trim removed 1 base at V and 7 bases at J, leaving 4 bases unmatched. Germline V gene lookup returns CDR1 MGHDK and CDR2 SYGVNS. CDR3: CASSEFGTANIQYF. CDR3 DNA sequence: TGTGCCAGCAGTGAATTTGGGACAGCGAACATTCAGTACTTC.

The rearrangement uses TRBV7-6 and TRBJ1-5; tentatively, D is TRBD1 (5 bases). The CDR3 is made up of 13 amino acids. Germline lookup yields CDR1 SGHVS and CDR2 FNYEAQ. V was cut by 4 bases and J by 4 bases, with 8 bases left in between. DNA of the CDR3: TGTGCCAGCAGCTACGACAGAAATCAGCCCCAGCATTTT. This codes for CASSYDRNQPQHF.

This rearrangement joins TRBV10-2 to TRBJ1-1; no definite D call. CDR1 and CDR2 from the germline V gene are WSHSY and SAAADI. Trimming left V 4 bases short and J 1 base short, with 10 bases between. CDR3 size: 14 residues. For the CDR3, the DNA is TGCGCCAGCAGTGGGGCGTCCCGGAACACTGAAGCTTTCTTT. Protein: CASSGASRNTEAFF.

In regard to this clone: In the same sample, other DNA sequences code for this CDR3. The chain joins TRBV5-1 to TRBJ1-4, with D possibly being TRBD1 (5 bases). V was shortened by 0 bases and J by 8 bases, with 11 bases between the two germline ends. The CDR3 extends over 14 amino acids. Germline V gene data show CDR1 as SGHRS and CDR2 as YFSETQ. CDR3 loop: CASSLGQGREKLFF. CDR3 bases: TGCGCCAGCAGCTTGGGGCAGGGTAGAGAAAAACTGTTTTTT.

The chain combines TRBV19 with TRBJ2-7; 9 bases are shared with TRBD1. Trimming at V came to 5 bases and at J to 1 base, leaving 9 bases not matched to a gene. The germline gives CDR1 LNHDA, CDR2 SQIVND (reference sequence). The CDR3 extends over 16 amino acids. For the CDR3, the DNA is TGTGCCAGTAGTCTCGGGACAGGGCGAATATCCTACGAGCAGTACTTC. This translates into CASSLGTGRISYEQYF.